Each of the 17 T cell receptor beta chains below was sequenced from the same sample in a study of shared clonotypes between healthy human individuals. Sequencing was performed with immunoSEQ multiplex PCR; in TCRdb, only in-frame clones are kept and a portion is missing. The sample holds roughly 2 million clones, roughly 94% seen once. The sample taken for sequencing was naive CD4+ T cells sorted from blood. As to subset: CD45RA+ positively selected. Every receptor here comes from a man between 18 and 29 years old in good health.

The rearrangement joins TRBV7-8 to TRBJ2-3; D uncertain. The CDR3 sequence is 13 residues long. Germline V gene data show CDR1 as SGHVS and CDR2 as FQNEAQ. V shed 5 bases and J shed 4 bases, with 10 bases lying between them. Here the CDR3 DNA reads TGTGCCAGCAGCCCCCGGTCAGCAGATACGCAGTATTTT. Translating gives CASSPRSADTQYF.

The chain uses TRBV5-1 and TRBJ1-1; no clear D gene. CDR3 length equals 14 residues. V lost 1 base to trimming and J lost 10 bases, with 17 bases between them. Germline V gene lookup returns CDR1 SGHRS and CDR2 YFSETQ. For the CDR3, the DNA is TGCGCCAGCAGCTTGTTACGTACGGGGTTGGGAGCTTTCTTT. Protein: CASSLLRTGLGAFF.

The chain recombines TRBV14 with TRBJ1-3; tentatively, D is TRBD1 (6 bases). V shed 4 bases and J shed 4 bases, with 14 bases lying between them. Germline V gene data show CDR1 as SGHDN and CDR2 as FVKESK. The CDR3 extends over 15 amino acids. The CDR3 sequence is CASSRPGQMGNTIYF. Here the CDR3 DNA reads TGTGCCAGCAGCCGCCCTGGACAGATGGGAAACACCATATATTTT.

DNA of the CDR3: TGTGCCAGCAGCTTCACGGGGTTATTGTCCGGGGAGCTGTTTTTT. This codes for CASSFTGLLSGELFF. The V and J genes are TRBV11-2 and TRBJ2-2, with D tentatively TRBD2 (5 bases). The V end was cut by 3 bases, the J end by 6 bases, with 14 bases between. Germline V lookup: CDR1 SGHAT, CDR2 FQNNGV. There are 15 residues in the CDR3. Complete variable domain (other parts from reference TRBV11-2 and TRBJ2-2): EAGVAQSPRYKIIEKRQSVAFWCNPISGHATLYWYQQILGQGPKLLIQFQNNGVVDDSQLPKDRFSAERLKGVDSTLKIQPAKLEDSAVYLCASSFTGLLSGELFFGEGSRLTVL.

The chain is built from TRBV2 and TRBJ2-7; the D gene is possibly TRBD1 (5 bases). The CDR3 covers 12 residues. The V gene lost 6 bases and the J gene lost 3 bases, with 9 bases spanning the gap. CDR1 is SNHLY, CDR2 FYNNEI, per germline. The CDR3 nucleotides read TGTGCCAGCAGATCTGACAGCTACGAGCAGTACTTC. This sequence encodes CASRSDSYEQYF.

The DNA of the CDR3 is TGTGCCAGCAAGCTAGCGGGAGACTACGAGCAGTACTTC. Residues: CASKLAGDYEQYF. This sequence joins TRBV6-6 and TRBJ2-7; 10 nucleotides match TRBD2. Germline V gives CDR1 MNHNY, CDR2 SVGAGI (reference sequence). CDR3 length equals 13 residues. The V and J ends lost 7 bases and 3 bases, in that order; junction bases with no gene match: 3.

This clone was recorded a few times. Distinct nucleotide sequences in the sample also encode this CDR3. The V gene is TRBV7-9, the J gene TRBJ1-1; D gene uncertain. V lost 0 bases, J lost 1 base, and 3 bases lay in between. Per the germline V gene, CDR1 is SEHNR and CDR2 is FQNEAQ (reference sequence). This CDR3 comprises 13 residues. DNA for the CDR3: TGTGCCAGCAGCTTAGCCGGGAACACTGAAGCTTTCTTT. This gives the protein CASSLAGNTEAFF.

The V and J genes are TRBV2 and TRBJ1-6, with 8 bases lining up with TRBD1. J was trimmed by 9 bases and V by 6 bases; bases with no gene match: 4. The CDR3 has 13 residues. Germline loops: CDR1 SNHLY, CDR2 FYNNEI. Here the CDR3 reads CASRTGGFSPLHF. CDR3 sequence (DNA): TGTGCCAGCAGAACAGGGGGTTTTTCACCCCTCCACTTT.

This clone appeared once. The genes are TRBV29-1 and TRBJ1-1; D not certain. The germline V gene has CDR1 SQVTM and CDR2 ANQGSEA. V lost 6 bases and J lost 0, with 8 bases in between. CDR3 length: 12 residues. This CDR3 is CSVRPLNTEAFF. The CDR3 coding sequence is TGCAGCGTCCGCCCTTTGAACACTGAAGCTTTCTTT.

The chain uses TRBV6-5 and TRBJ1-6, with 7 bases that match TRBD1. The V segment lost 5 bases and the J segment 5 bases; nucleotides outside the gene matches: 6. The CDR3 has 15 residues. In germline, CDR1 is MNHEY, CDR2 SVGAGI. In nucleotides, the CDR3 is TGTGCCAGCAGTCGACAGGGTTTGGATAATTCACCCCTCCACTTT. It translates to CASSRQGLDNSPLHF.

This clone came up a few times. This sequence joins TRBV5-4 and TRBJ2-7; TRBD2 is a possible D gene (6 bases). V was clipped by 3 bases and J by 7 bases, with 26 bases between them. CDR1 and CDR2 (germline): SGHNT, YYREEE (reference sequence). The CDR3 runs 17 residues. The CDR3 reads CASSSDPRVLGGGEQYF. CDR3 DNA: TGTGCCAGCAGCTCCGATCCGAGGGTTCTGGGAGGTGGTGAGCAGTACTTC.

The chain carries TRBV6-4 and TRBJ2-1, with D unclear. CDR3 size: 14 residues. In germline, CDR1 is MRHNA, CDR2 SNTAGT. Deletions cut 4 bases from V and 7 bases from J, with 14 bases between. CDR3 bases: TGTGCCAGCAGTGTCCTGCCCACTGGGAATGAGCAGTTCTTC. As protein: CASSVLPTGNEQFF.

This clone has just one count. The genes are TRBV27 and TRBJ1-1; TRBD1 might be the D (6 bases). The CDR3 extends over 15 amino acids. The ends were cut back, 5 bases at V and 0 bases at J, with 13 bases in the middle. Germline loops: CDR1 MNHEY, CDR2 SMNVEV (reference sequence). CDR3 protein: CASSPPDSLNTEAFF. The DNA for the CDR3 is TGTGCCAGCAGTCCGCCGGACAGTTTGAACACTGAAGCTTTCTTT.

CDR3 in amino acids: CASSRAPQGVWDGYTF. In DNA form, the CDR3 reads TGTGCCAGCAGCCGCGCACCTCAGGGAGTATGGGATGGCTACACCTTC. This chain joins TRBV11-2 and TRBJ1-2, with D perhaps TRBD1 (5 bases). The V gene lost 5 bases and the J gene lost 6 bases, with 22 bases spanning the gap. The germline V gene has CDR1 SGHAT and CDR2 FQNNGV. The CDR3 contains 16 residues.

This clone was observed a single time. V is TRBV6-5 and J is TRBJ2-1; 12 bases match TRBD1. The V gene's germline CDR1 is MNHEY and CDR2 SVGAGI. The ends lost 6 bases at V and 7 bases at J; junction bases unmatched: 7. This CDR3 contains 15 residues. CDR3 DNA: TGTGCCAGCAGAACCGGGACAGGGGGCAAGAATGAGCAGTTCTTC. Encoded protein: CASRTGTGGKNEQFF.

As to this clone: A much larger clonotype is one base distant, so this may be a read error. In the same sample, other DNA sequences code for this CDR3. The chain uses TRBV9 and TRBJ1-1; a possible D gene is TRBD1 (5 bases). Germline assignment: CDR1 SGDLS and CDR2 YYNGEE. V lost 2 bases and J 1 base, leaving 6 bases between the germline ends. The CDR3 runs to 13 residues. CDR3 region: CASSVQGNTEAFF. CDR3 nucleotide sequence: TGTGCCAGCAGCGTCCAGGGGAACACTGAAGCTTTCTTT.

This rearrangement joins TRBV2 to TRBJ2-5, with D unresolved. This CDR3 region has 12 residues. Trimming removed 7 bases at V and 5 bases at J, with 11 bases between. The germline gives CDR1 SNHLY, CDR2 FYNNEI. The chain's CDR3 is CASTPSGETQYF. In DNA, the CDR3 is TGTGCCAGCACTCCAAGTGGGGAGACCCAGTACTTC.